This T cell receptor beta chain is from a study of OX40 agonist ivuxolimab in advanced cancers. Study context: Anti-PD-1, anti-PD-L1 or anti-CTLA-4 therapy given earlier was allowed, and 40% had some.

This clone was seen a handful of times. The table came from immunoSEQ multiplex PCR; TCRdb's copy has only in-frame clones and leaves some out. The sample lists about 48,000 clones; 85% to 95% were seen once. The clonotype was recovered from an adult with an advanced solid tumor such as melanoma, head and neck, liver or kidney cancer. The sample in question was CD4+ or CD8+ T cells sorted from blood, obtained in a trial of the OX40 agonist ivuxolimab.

The DNA for the CDR3 is TGTGCCAGCAGTAAAGGACAGGGGGCAGTCGATGAGCAGTTCTTC. Encoded protein: CASSKGQGAVDEQFF. This chain uses TRBV6-1 with TRBJ2-1, with TRBD1 identical over 11 bases. The junction had 8 bases not matched to a gene; V was cut back by 5 bases and J by 8 bases. Germline V gives CDR1 MNHNS, CDR2 SASEGT. The CDR3 runs 15 residues.